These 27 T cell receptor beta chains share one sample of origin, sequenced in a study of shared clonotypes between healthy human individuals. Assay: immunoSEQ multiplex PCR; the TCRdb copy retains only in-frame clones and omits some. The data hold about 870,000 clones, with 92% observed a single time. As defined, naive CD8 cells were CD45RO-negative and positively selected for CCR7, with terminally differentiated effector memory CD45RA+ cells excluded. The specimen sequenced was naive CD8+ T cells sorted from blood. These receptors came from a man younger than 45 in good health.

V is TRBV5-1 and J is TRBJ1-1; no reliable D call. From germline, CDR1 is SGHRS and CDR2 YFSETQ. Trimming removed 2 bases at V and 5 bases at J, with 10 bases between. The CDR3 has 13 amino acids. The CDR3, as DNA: TGCGCCAGCAGCTTTCGACACGTTACTGAAGCTTTCTTT. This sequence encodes CASSFRHVTEAFF.

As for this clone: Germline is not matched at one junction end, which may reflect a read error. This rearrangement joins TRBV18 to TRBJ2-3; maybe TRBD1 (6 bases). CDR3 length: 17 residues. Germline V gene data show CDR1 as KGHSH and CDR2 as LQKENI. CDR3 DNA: TGTGCCAGCTCCTACCAGGGGAAACAATACGGCACGGATACGCAGTATTTT. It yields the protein CASSYQGKQYGTDTQYF.

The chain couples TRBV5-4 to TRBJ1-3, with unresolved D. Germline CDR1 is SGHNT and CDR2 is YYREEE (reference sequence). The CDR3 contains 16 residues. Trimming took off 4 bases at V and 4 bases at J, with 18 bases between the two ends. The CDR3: CASSAMLGTAGNTIYF. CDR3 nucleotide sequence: TGTGCCAGCAGCGCCATGCTGGGCACAGCCGGAAACACCATATATTTT.

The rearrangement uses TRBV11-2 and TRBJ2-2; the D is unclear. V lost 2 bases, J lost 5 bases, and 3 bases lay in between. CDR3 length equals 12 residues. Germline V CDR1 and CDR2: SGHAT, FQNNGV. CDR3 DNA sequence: TGTGCCAGCAGCTTAAAGACCGGGGAGCTGTTTTTT. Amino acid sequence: CASSLKTGELFF.

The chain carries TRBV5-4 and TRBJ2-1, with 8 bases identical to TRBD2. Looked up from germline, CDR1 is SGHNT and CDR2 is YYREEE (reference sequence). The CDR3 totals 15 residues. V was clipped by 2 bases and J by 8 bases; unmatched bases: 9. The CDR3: CASSLLSGSFDEQFF. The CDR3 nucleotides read TGTGCCAGCAGCTTACTAAGCGGGAGCTTCGATGAGCAGTTCTTC. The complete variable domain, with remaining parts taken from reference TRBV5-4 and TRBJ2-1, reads ETGVTQSPTHLIKTRGQQVTLRCSSQSGHNTVSWYQQALGQGPQFIFQYYREEENGRGNFPPRFSGLQFPNYSSELNVNALELDDSALYLCASSLLSGSFDEQFFGPGTRLTVL.

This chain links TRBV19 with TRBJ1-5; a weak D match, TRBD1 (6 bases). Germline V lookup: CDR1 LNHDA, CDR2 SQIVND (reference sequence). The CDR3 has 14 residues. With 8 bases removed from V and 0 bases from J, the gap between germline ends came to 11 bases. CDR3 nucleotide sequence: TGTGCCAGTCAGGGGATAACTAGCAATCAGCCCCAGCATTTT. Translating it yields CASQGITSNQPQHF.

CDR3 nucleotides: TGTGCCAGTAGCCCCCCGTGGACAGGGGACGGCTACACCTTC. It specifies CASSPPWTGDGYTF. This sequence joins TRBV19 and TRBJ1-2; 9 bases fit TRBD1. Germline V gene data show CDR1 as LNHDA and CDR2 as SQIVND (reference sequence). V shed 6 bases, J shed 8 bases, and the junction held 10 bases outside the gene matches. CDR3 length: 14 residues.

The CDR3 DNA sequence: TGTGCCAGCAGTTTCACATATTTGGAGACCCAGTACTTC. It yields the protein CASSFTYLETQYF. J is TRBJ2-5 and V is TRBV11-3; D remains ambiguous. The CDR3 loop spans 13 amino acids. Germline V lookup: CDR1 SGHNT, CDR2 YENEEA. V dropped 6 bases and J dropped 5 bases, with 13 bases sitting between them.

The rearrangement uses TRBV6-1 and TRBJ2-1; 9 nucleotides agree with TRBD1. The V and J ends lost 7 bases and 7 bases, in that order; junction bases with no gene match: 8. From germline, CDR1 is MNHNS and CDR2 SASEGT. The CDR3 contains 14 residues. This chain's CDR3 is CASIPGQGGNEQFF. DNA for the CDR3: TGTGCCAGCATACCGGGACAGGGAGGGAATGAGCAGTTCTTC.

CDR3 sequence (DNA): TGTGCCAGCAGCCGACAGACTAGCGGCTTCAGGGATGAGCAGTTCTTC. It translates to CASSRQTSGFRDEQFF. The chain has TRBV7-2 and TRBJ2-1, with 9 bases lining up with TRBD2. Germline assignment: CDR1 SGHTA and CDR2 FQGNSA. Germline trimming cut 5 bases from V and 8 bases from J; bases unmatched to any gene: 13. This CDR3 is 16 amino acids long.

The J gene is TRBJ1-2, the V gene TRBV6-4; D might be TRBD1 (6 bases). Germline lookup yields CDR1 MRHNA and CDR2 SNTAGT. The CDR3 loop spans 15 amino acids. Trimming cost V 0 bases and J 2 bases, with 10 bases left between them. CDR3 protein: CASSDSGDTNYGYTF. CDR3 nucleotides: TGTGCCAGCAGTGACTCGGGGGACACCAACTATGGCTACACCTTC.

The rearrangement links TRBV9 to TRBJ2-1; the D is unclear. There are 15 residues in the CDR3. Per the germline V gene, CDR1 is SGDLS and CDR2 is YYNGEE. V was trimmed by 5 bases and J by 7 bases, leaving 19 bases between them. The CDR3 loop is CASSPPVNTWNEQFF. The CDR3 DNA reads TGTGCCAGCAGTCCGCCCGTGAACACCTGGAATGAGCAGTTCTTC.

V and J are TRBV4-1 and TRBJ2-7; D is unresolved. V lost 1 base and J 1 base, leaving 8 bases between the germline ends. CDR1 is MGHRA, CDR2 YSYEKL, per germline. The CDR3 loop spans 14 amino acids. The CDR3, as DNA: TGCGCCAGCAGCCAAGTCTTACCTTCCTACGAGCAGTACTTC. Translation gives CASSQVLPSYEQYF.

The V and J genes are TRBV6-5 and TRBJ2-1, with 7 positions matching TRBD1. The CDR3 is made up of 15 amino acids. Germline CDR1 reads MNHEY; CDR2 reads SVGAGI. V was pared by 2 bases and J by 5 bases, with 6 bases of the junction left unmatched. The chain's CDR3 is CASSYMQGVNNEQFF. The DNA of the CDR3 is TGTGCCAGCAGTTACATGCAGGGGGTCAACAATGAGCAGTTCTTC.

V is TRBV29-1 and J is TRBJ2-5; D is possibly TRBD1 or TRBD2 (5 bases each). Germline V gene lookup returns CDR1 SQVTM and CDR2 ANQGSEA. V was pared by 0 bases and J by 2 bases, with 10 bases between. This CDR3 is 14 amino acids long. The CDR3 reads CSVEDLWGQETQYF. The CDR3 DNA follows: TGCAGCGTTGAAGATCTGTGGGGGCAAGAGACCCAGTACTTC.

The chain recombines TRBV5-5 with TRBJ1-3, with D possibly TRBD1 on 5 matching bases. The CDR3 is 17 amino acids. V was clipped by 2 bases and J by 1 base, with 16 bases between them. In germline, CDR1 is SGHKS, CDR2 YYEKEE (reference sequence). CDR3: CASSFGVRDGSGNTIYF. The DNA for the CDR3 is TGTGCCAGCAGCTTCGGGGTCAGGGATGGATCTGGAAACACCATATATTTT.

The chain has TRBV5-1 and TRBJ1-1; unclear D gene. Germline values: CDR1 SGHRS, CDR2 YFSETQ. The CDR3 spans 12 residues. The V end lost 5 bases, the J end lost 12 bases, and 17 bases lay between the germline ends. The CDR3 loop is CASRGRTIDSFF. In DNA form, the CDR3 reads TGCGCCAGCAGGGGTCGGACGATAGATTCTTTCTTT.

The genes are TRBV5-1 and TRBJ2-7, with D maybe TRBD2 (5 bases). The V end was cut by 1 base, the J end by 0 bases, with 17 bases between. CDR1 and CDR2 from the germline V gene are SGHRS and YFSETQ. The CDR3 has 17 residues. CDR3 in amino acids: CASSLSSHMRVSYEQYF. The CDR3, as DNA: TGCGCCAGCAGCTTGTCCTCTCACATGCGGGTCTCCTACGAGCAGTACTTC.

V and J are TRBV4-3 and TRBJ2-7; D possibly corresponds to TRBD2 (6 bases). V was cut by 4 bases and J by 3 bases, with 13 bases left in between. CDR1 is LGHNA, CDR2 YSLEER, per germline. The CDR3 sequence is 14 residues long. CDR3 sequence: CASSPGLTLYEQYF. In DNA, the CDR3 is TGCGCCAGCAGCCCGGGACTGACCCTCTACGAGCAGTACTTC.

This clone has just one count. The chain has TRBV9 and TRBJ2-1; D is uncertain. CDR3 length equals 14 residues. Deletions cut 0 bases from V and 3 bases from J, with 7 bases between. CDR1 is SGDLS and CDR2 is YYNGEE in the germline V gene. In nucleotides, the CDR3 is TGTGCCAGCAGCGTAGAGGTGAACTACAATGAGCAGTTCTTC. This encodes CASSVEVNYNEQFF.

The CDR3 DNA follows: TGTGCCAGCAGTTTCACCGGACAGGGAAACTCCTACGAGCAGTACTTC. This encodes CASSFTGQGNSYEQYF. This chain links TRBV28 with TRBJ2-7; 8 bases are a match to TRBD1. Germline V gene sequence: CDR1 MDHEN, CDR2 SYDVKM. CDR3 size: 16 residues. The junction had 7 bases not matched to a gene; V was cut back by 3 bases and J by 0 bases.

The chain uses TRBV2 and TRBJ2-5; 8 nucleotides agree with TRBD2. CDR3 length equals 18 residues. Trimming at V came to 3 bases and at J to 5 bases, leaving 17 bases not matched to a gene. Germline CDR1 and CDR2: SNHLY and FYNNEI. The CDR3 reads CASSDWASGRRSGETQYF. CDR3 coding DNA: TGTGCCAGCAGTGATTGGGCCAGCGGGAGACGGAGTGGCGAGACCCAGTACTTC.

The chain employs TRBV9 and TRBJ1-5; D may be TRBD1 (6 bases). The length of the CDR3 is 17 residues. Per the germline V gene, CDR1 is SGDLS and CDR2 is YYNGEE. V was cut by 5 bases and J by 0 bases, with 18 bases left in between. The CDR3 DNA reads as TGTGCCAGCAGTACCGGCGAGGACAGTCTTAGCAATCAGCCCCAGCATTTT. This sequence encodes CASSTGEDSLSNQPQHF.

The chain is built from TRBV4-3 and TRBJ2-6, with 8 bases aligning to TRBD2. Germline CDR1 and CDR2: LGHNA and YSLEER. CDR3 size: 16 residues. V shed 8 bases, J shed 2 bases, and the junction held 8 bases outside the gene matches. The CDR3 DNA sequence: TGCGCCAGCGGCAGGTCGGGAGGGACTGGGGCCAACGTCCTGACTTTC. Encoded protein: CASGRSGGTGANVLTF.

CDR3 coding DNA: TGTGCCAGCAGTTACTCCGGGAAAGGCTACGAGCAGTACTTC. This codes for CASSYSGKGYEQYF. This chain uses TRBV6-5 with TRBJ2-7; D possibly corresponds to TRBD2 (5 bases). The V gene lost 0 bases and the J gene lost 3 bases, with 9 bases spanning the gap. The germline gives CDR1 MNHEY, CDR2 SVGAGI. The CDR3 consists of 14 residues.

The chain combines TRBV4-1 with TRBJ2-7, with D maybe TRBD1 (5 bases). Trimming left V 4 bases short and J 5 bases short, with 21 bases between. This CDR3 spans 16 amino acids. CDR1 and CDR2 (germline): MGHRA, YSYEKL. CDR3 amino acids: CASSPIQGAVADEQYF. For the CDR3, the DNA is TGCGCCAGCAGCCCTATACAAGGGGCCGTTGCCGACGAGCAGTACTTC.

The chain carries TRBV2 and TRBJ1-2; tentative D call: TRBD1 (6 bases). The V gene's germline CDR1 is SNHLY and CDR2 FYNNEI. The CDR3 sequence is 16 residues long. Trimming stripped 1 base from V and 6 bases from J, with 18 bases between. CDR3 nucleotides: TGTGCCAGCAGTGAAGGAAGGCTGGGGGCCGGGCATGGCTACACCTTC. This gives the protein CASSEGRLGAGHGYTF.